Below, one TCR beta chain is given with its context. Its recognized antigen is unknown. No clone much larger than this one lies a single base away; base qualities are absent. Per the germline V gene (reference sequence), MNHNY is the CDR1 and SVGAGI is the CDR2. Relative to germline, V is 4 bases shorter and J is 2 bases shorter, with 18 bases between their ends. Taken from cysteine to phenylalanine, the CDR3 has 16 residues. Of all the DNA, just the CDR3 is kept, 48 bases in frame from base 1. The entire amount of isolated RNA was reverse transcribed using the High Capacity cDNA Reverse Transcription Kit, so the sequenced TCRB transcripts were expressed ones. Deep immunoSEQ sequencing was performed on naive, central memory and regulatory T cell samples, with an average of about 4 million total reads per sample. Sorted cells were lysed in RLT buffer, and RNA was extracted using DNase-treated RNeasy Micro or Mini kits according to cell number. To prevent cross-contamination, each cell subset was processed individually, whereas patient and healthy donor samples were processed jointly. Using the immunoSEQ multiplex PCR, TCRB sequences were amplified from cDNA into 87-bp fragments spanning the CDR3 region. Sequencing of the amplicons was performed on the Illumina HiSeq platform. In the authors' own workflow: Synthetic template baselines were used to correct PCR bias computationally, reads within Hamming distance 2 were collapsed, and singletons that could not be merged were discarded. By aligning reads against IMGT, V, D and J genes, CDR3 length, and insertions or deletions at six rearrangement sites were assigned. Within each subset, clonotype counts were normalized to the number of sorted cells before true diversity and Gini coefficients were calculated with the tcR R package. The overlap coefficient, calculated on TCRB nucleotide sequences, was used to quantify repertoire sharing. Out-of-frame TCRB sequences from naive cells were analyzed as a proxy for the pre-selection repertoire. TCRdb mirrors the immuneACCESS table, restricted to in-frame sequences. Some clones are absent from its copies; in checked studies, under half trace to an unresolved V gene, and the reason for the others is unknown. V and J calls and clone size are as listed in that table; D and trimming were resolved from the DNA. For this sample there are 860,000 or so clones; roughly 15% appear just once. Jointly, the top ten make up around 0.02% of the sample.

Each donor gave one peripheral blood draw, about 110 mL on average, collected into heparinised tubes. Using a panel that included CD45RO, CCR7, CD25, CD127, CD95 and CD27, naive, central memory, regulatory and stem cell-like memory CD4+ T cells were sorted on a BD FACSAria II. Purity was above 95% for every sorted population. PBMCs were separated immediately by Lymphoprep density gradient centrifugation and were stained directly, without being cultured. Samples were stained and sorted in pairs, with one healthy donor and one patient per experiment, so that batch effects were minimized. The data are from a study of beta chain features in type 1 diabetes (dated by TCRdb to the late 2010s). The study in broad terms: Mean age, gender distribution, total cell number and subset yield were not different between patients and healthy donors. A total of 90 million to 120 million sorted cells were examined across all samples, and a strong correlation was observed between cell number per subset and RNA yield. Whereas all 30 or so donors provided naive and central memory subsets, regulatory and stem cell-like memory subsets were isolated from just 8 patients and about 8 healthy donors. In the study, TCRB repertoires of sorted circulating CD4+ T cell subsets from recently diagnosed type 1 diabetes patients were compared with those of matched healthy donors. Study-level results and caveats: Shorter templates might have been favored by PCR, but patient and control samples were amplified and corrected together, so both groups would have been affected equally by any skew. Naive, central memory and regulatory TCRB repertoires appeared to be more alike among patients than among healthy donors. Patients with type 1 diabetes made fewer insertions and deleted more nucleotides at VDJ recombination sites, implying thymic rearrangement abnormalities. Sequencing cDNA rather than genomic DNA could over-represent highly expressing activated cells, although activation and CD3 levels did not differ between groups. A moderate but significant shortening of TCRB CDR3 length was observed in type 1 diabetes patients in all four CD4+ subsets. Because the HLA sub-analyses included only small numbers of individuals, any influence of HLA type on TCRB rearrangement was left unresolved.

In this chain, TRBV6-6 is recombined with TRBJ2-7; TRBD2 is perhaps the D gene, given 5 matching bases. The receptor was derived from a woman younger than 30 in good health. Sequencing was performed on naive CD4+ T cells from blood. The cell subset or site label, as the study defines it: true naive CD4+ T cells. The nucleotides are TGTGCCAGCAGTTCCCGTAGTAGAGGGAGCCCCTACGAGCAGTACTTC. It codes for CASSSRSRGSPYEQYF.